The 23 T cell receptor beta chains listed next were all sequenced from one sample in a study of EBV T-cell therapy then PD-1 blockade in nasopharyngeal carcinoma. The antigens of these receptors remain unknown. Sequencing was performed with immunoSEQ multiplex PCR; in TCRdb, only in-frame clones are kept and a portion is missing. The sample records roughly 14,000 clones, under 90% being singletons. Indicated treatment: AdE1-LMPpoly-expanded autologous EBV-specific T-cell therapy followed by anti-PD-1 nivolumab. The sequencing used CD8+ T cells from blood, collected at day 105 from a patient whose treatment included autologous EBV-specific T cells and nivolumab. These receptors originate from a man aged 35 to 55 with nasopharyngeal carcinoma.

V is TRBV19 and J is TRBJ1-5; 7 positions match TRBD1. The germline gives CDR1 LNHDA, CDR2 SQIVND (reference sequence). V was pared by 4 bases and J by 0 bases, with 9 bases of the junction left unmatched. The CDR3 spans 17 residues. The CDR3 here is CASSSQGEGYSNQPQHF. The DNA for the CDR3 is TGTGCCAGTAGTAGCCAGGGGGAGGGTTATAGCAATCAGCCCCAGCATTTT.

This clone was detected once. The chain employs TRBV15 and TRBJ2-7; D is possibly TRBD1 or TRBD2 (5 bases each). V lost 1 base to trimming and J lost 6 bases, with 19 bases between them. The CDR3 contains 16 residues. Germline V lookup: CDR1 LNHNV, CDR2 YYDKDF (reference sequence). Here the CDR3 DNA reads TGTGCCACCAGCAGAGCCCTTTCCGGGACGGGTTTCGAGCAGTACTTC. Its protein is CATSRALSGTGFEQYF.

The genes are TRBV7-3 and TRBJ2-3; TRBD2 agrees at 9 bases. V shed 1 base, J shed 5 bases, and the junction held 10 bases outside the gene matches. The CDR3 totals 17 residues. Germline V gives CDR1 SGHTA, CDR2 FQGTGA. The CDR3 sequence is CASSLRGWTSDIDTQYF. CDR3 nucleotides: TGTGCCAGCAGCTTAAGGGGGTGGACTAGCGATATAGATACGCAGTATTTT. Full variable domain (rest looked up from reference TRBV7-3 and TRBJ2-3): GAGVSQTPSNKVTEKGKYVELRCDPISGHTALYWYRQSLGQGPEFLIYFQGTGAADDSGLPNDRFFAVRPEGSVSTLKIQRTERGDSAVYLCASSLRGWTSDIDTQYFGPGTRLTVL.

The sample holds one count of this clone. The chain recombines TRBV6-1 with TRBJ1-1, with D maybe TRBD1 (6 bases). This CDR3 spans 14 amino acids. Per germline, CDR1 MNHNS and CDR2 SASEGT. Deletions cut 1 base from V and 1 base from J, with 7 bases between. In DNA, the CDR3 is TGTGCCAGCAGTGAAGGGACAGAGAACACTGAAGCTTTCTTT. Amino acid sequence: CASSEGTENTEAFF.

The chain has TRBV19 and TRBJ1-5; D is uncertain. V lost 1 base, J lost 2 bases, and 9 bases lay in between. This CDR3 is 15 amino acids long. Germline V CDR1 and CDR2: LNHDA, SQIVND (reference sequence). CDR3 in DNA: TGTGCCAGTAGTATAGGCAGGAGGGGCAATCAGCCCCAGCATTTT. Encoded protein: CASSIGRRGNQPQHF.

The chain has TRBV6-2 or TRBV6-3 and TRBJ2-7, with D possibly matching TRBD2 (6 bases). V was trimmed by 0 bases and J by 2 bases, leaving 11 bases between them. Germline lookup yields CDR1 MNHEY and CDR2 SVGEGT. The length of the CDR3 is 15 residues. CDR3 region: CASSYSPTGAYEQYF. The CDR3 DNA reads as TGTGCCAGCAGTTACTCTCCTACGGGGGCCTACGAGCAGTACTTC.

The chain uses TRBV27 and TRBJ1-2, with a weak D call TRBD1 (5 bases). V lost 2 bases and J 1 base, leaving 5 bases between the germline ends. The CDR3 has 13 residues. Per the germline V gene, CDR1 is MNHEY and CDR2 is SMNVEV (reference sequence). Written as DNA, the CDR3 is TGTGCCAGCAGTTTAGGGGGTAACTATGGCTACACCTTC. This sequence encodes CASSLGGNYGYTF.

The genes are TRBV7-9 and TRBJ2-1; tentative D call: TRBD1 (6 bases). V shed 4 bases and J shed 9 bases, with 10 bases lying between them. Germline V gene data show CDR1 as SEHNR and CDR2 as FQNEAQ (reference sequence). The CDR3 has 12 residues. The CDR3 here is CASSSDSLEQFF. The DNA of the CDR3 is TGTGCCAGCAGCTCGGACAGCCTTGAGCAGTTCTTC. The complete variable domain, with remaining parts taken from reference TRBV7-9 and TRBJ2-1, reads DTGVSQNPRHKITKRGQNVTFRCDPISEHNRLYWYRQTLGQGPEFLTYFQNEAQLEKSRLLSDRFSAERPKGSFSTLEIQRTEQGDSAMYLCASSSDSLEQFFGPGTRLTVL.

The V and J genes are TRBV5-5 and TRBJ1-5; a weak D match, TRBD1 (5 bases). CDR1 and CDR2 from the germline V gene are SGHKS and YYEKEE (reference sequence). V was pared by 4 bases and J by 4 bases, with 21 bases between. The CDR3 is made up of 17 amino acids. Here the CDR3 reads CASSLSGHPSKNQPQHF. The CDR3 coding sequence is TGTGCCAGCAGCCTTTCAGGGCACCCCTCCAAAAATCAGCCCCAGCATTTT.

The rearrangement joins TRBV9 to TRBJ2-4, with D perhaps TRBD2 (5 bases). The CDR3 extends over 14 amino acids. V gave up 0 bases and J gave up 8 bases, with 12 bases separating them. Germline V gene lookup returns CDR1 SGDLS and CDR2 YYNGEE. The CDR3 DNA follows: TGTGCCAGCAGCGTAGCTGGTCGGGAAGACATTCAGTACTTC. Translating it yields CASSVAGREDIQYF.

This clone was found once. The gene calls are TRBV4-1 and TRBJ1-1, with 8 bases lining up with TRBD1. The CDR3 has 15 amino acids. Trimming took 1 base from V and 4 from J; bases not matched to a gene: 5. In germline, CDR1 is MGHRA, CDR2 YSYEKL. CDR3 sequence (DNA): TGCGCCAGCAGCCAAGTCCCAGGGGGCGTCACTGAAGCTTTCTTT. Protein product: CASSQVPGGVTEAFF.

The rearrangement uses TRBV28 and TRBJ1-5; TRBD1 might be the D (6 bases). Germline V gives CDR1 MDHEN, CDR2 SYDVKM. Trimming pared 4 bases from V and 4 bases from J, leaving 20 bases between. This CDR3 is 17 amino acids long. CDR3 coding DNA: TGTGCCAGCAGTTCCAACAGCGGGGGGGCGGGAAATCAGCCCCAGCATTTT. Translation: CASSSNSGGAGNQPQHF.

This rearrangement joins TRBV6-2 or TRBV6-3 to TRBJ2-7; D unresolved. The V and J ends lost 1 base and 0 bases respectively, with 7 bases between them. Looked up from germline, CDR1 is MNHEY and CDR2 is SVGEGT. CDR3 length: 14 residues. The CDR3 bases are TGTGCCAGCAGTTACTTGGCCAGCTCCTACGAGCAGTACTTC. Translating it yields CASSYLASSYEQYF.

The chain uses TRBV7-8 and TRBJ2-7; tentative D call: TRBD1 (6 bases). Trimming took 5 bases from V and 0 from J, leaving 11 bases between them. Looked up from germline, CDR1 is SGHVS and CDR2 is FQNEAQ. The CDR3 runs 14 residues. The CDR3 sequence is CASSLRDTSYEQYF. CDR3 coding DNA: TGTGCCAGCAGCCTAAGGGACACCTCCTACGAGCAGTACTTC.

The rearrangement joins TRBV5-6 to TRBJ2-3; D remains ambiguous. The germline V gene encodes CDR1 SGHDT and CDR2 YYEEEE. V was cut by 4 bases and J by 2 bases, with 8 bases left in between. The CDR3 contains 13 residues. The CDR3 nucleotides are TGTGCCAGCAGCGGTCCATCCACAGATACGCAGTATTTT. It specifies CASSGPSTDTQYF.

V usage is TRBV9 and J usage is TRBJ1-2; TRBD1 matches 8 bases. The CDR3 extends over 17 amino acids. Germline CDR1 and CDR2: SGDLS and YYNGEE. Losses at the gene ends were 2 bases for V and 5 bases for J; bases not matched to a gene: 14. CDR3 protein: CASSVRTLDRGPYGYTF. The CDR3 nucleotides read TGTGCCAGCAGCGTCAGAACGTTAGACAGGGGCCCATATGGCTACACCTTC. The full variable domain, completed using reference TRBV9 and TRBJ1-2, is DSGVTQTPKHLITATGQRVTLRCSPRSGDLSVYWYQQSLDQGLQFLIQYYNGEERAKGNILERFSAQQFPDLHSELNLSSLELGDSALYFCASSVRTLDRGPYGYTFGSGTRLTVV.

The V and J genes are TRBV7-9 and TRBJ1-1; the D gene is possibly TRBD1 (5 bases). V was cut by 3 bases and J by 7 bases, with 18 bases left in between. Germline V gene sequence: CDR1 SEHNR, CDR2 FQNEAQ (reference sequence). The CDR3 runs 15 residues. CDR3 in DNA: TGTGCCAGCAGCTTCCGGGCAGGGACGAACTTTGAAGCTTTCTTT. It is translated as CASSFRAGTNFEAFF.

The chain is built from TRBV27 and TRBJ2-3; tentative D call: TRBD2 (5 bases). Germline values: CDR1 MNHEY, CDR2 SMNVEV (reference sequence). Trimming shortened V by 6 bases and J by 1 base, and 14 bases separated the two germline ends. The CDR3 is 15 amino acids. CDR3 protein: CASRRAVDGTDTQYF. The CDR3 coding sequence is TGTGCCAGCAGGCGAGCGGTGGACGGCACAGATACGCAGTATTTT.

The chain carries TRBV6-5 and TRBJ2-1, with 8 bases fitting TRBD2. The germline CDR1 and CDR2 sequences are MNHEY and SVGAGI. The ends lost 6 bases at V and 3 bases at J; junction bases unmatched: 7. CDR3 length equals 15 residues. The CDR3 reads CASSLTSGDYNEQFF. The CDR3 DNA sequence: TGTGCCAGCAGCCTTACTAGCGGCGACTACAATGAGCAGTTCTTC.

V and J are TRBV4-3 and TRBJ1-4; 7 nucleotides line up with TRBD1. CDR1 is LGHNA and CDR2 is YSLEER in the germline V gene. J gave up 7 bases and V 6 bases, and 11 bases lay outside the gene matches. The CDR3 length is 15 residues. Here the CDR3 DNA reads TGCGCCAGCAGTCCTAGGGACAGCCAGATTGAAAAACTGTTTTTT. Protein sequence: CASSPRDSQIEKLFF.

This clone was seen just once. The rearrangement joins TRBV24-1 to TRBJ2-7; 10 bases agree with TRBD1. The CDR3 spans 13 residues. The V and J ends lost 6 bases and 4 bases, in that order; junction bases with no gene match: 2. The germline gives CDR1 KGHDR, CDR2 SFDVKD. The CDR3 DNA is TGTGCCACCAGTCCGGGACAGGGGTACGAGCAGTACTTC. Amino acids: CATSPGQGYEQYF.

This chain links TRBV6-4 with TRBJ2-3; no firm D call. V lost 6 bases to trimming and J lost 2 bases, with 12 bases between them. The CDR3 extends over 14 amino acids. CDR1 MRHNA and CDR2 SNTAGT come from the germline V gene. The CDR3 loop reads CASSAGPDTDTQYF. DNA of the CDR3: TGTGCCAGCAGCGCCGGGCCCGACACAGATACGCAGTATTTT.

The V and J genes are TRBV4-3 and TRBJ1-3; D is undetermined. The CDR3 covers 17 residues. Trimming pared 3 bases from V and 0 bases from J, leaving 15 bases between. The germline V gene has CDR1 LGHNA and CDR2 YSLEER. The CDR3 reads CASSHGAQVTSGNTIYF. The DNA of the CDR3 is TGCGCCAGCAGCCATGGCGCCCAGGTAACCTCTGGAAACACCATATATTTT.